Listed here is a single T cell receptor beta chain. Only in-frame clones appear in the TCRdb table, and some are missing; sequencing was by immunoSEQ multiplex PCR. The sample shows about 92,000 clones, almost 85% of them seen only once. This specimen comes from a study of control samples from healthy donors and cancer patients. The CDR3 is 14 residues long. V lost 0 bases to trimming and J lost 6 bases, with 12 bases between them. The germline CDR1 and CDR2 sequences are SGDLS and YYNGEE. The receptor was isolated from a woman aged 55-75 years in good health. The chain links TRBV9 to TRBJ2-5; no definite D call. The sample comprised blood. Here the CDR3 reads CASSVAAGGQTQYF. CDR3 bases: TGTGCCAGCAGCGTAGCTGCAGGTGGGCAGACCCAGTACTTC.